This T cell receptor (beta chain) emerged from a study of vaccination and CD4 T cells after COVID-19. Overall study: Convalescent patients had positive nasal swab PCR results for SARS-CoV-2. Disease was mild in eight to ten and severe in one.

V lost 8 bases and J 3 bases, leaving 7 bases between the germline ends. This CDR3 has 11 amino acids. Germline CDR1 MNHEY, CDR2 SVGEGT. In TCRdb, the PCR reads were re-called with MiXCR into one record per CDR3 protein. The table has 11,000 to 15,000 distinct CDR3 sequences, roughly 65% seen once. The sequence was collected from a human donor who had recovered from COVID-19. This sequence joins TRBV6-2 or TRBV6-3 and TRBJ2-5; D is unresolved. This specimen consisted of CD4+ T cells from blood, obtained after SARS-CoV-2 vaccination. The CDR3 DNA sequence: TGTGCCAGCGGCACCAAAGAGACCCAGTACTTC. Translating it yields CASGTKETQYF.